This T cell receptor (beta chain) was retrieved from a study of cytomegalovirus exposure and HLA in healthy donors. PCR used 60 Vbeta primers and 13 Jbeta primers. Sequencing was performed with immunoSEQ multiplex PCR; in TCRdb, only in-frame clones are kept and a portion is missing. The sample gives 150,000 to 200,000 clones, roughly 77% of which show up once; around 3.7% is in the top ten. Regarding donors, all were healthy bone marrow donors. The receptor's source is a man aged 35 to 55 in good health and CMV-seropositive. The sample comprised PBMCs.

The CDR3: CASSVGQGEGTDTQYF. CDR3 DNA: TGTGCCAGCAGCGTAGGGCAGGGTGAAGGCACAGATACGCAGTATTTT. The gene calls are TRBV9 and TRBJ2-3; D perhaps matches TRBD1 (5 bases). Germline V lookup: CDR1 SGDLS, CDR2 YYNGEE. Trimming left V 0 bases short and J 1 base short, with 12 bases between. The CDR3 loop spans 16 amino acids.